This paragraph reports one TCR beta chain. Then a second PCR, running roughly 7 to 11 cycles, was carried out with a sample-barcoded 5' primer and a J-beta primer mix. TCRdb processed the 5' RACE reads anew with MiXCR; each CDR3 protein has one entry. The sample includes 1.4 million or so distinct CDR3 sequences, roughly 43% of them seen just once. The data are from a study of blood T cells in healthy people across ages. CDR3 length: 14 amino acids. V was shortened by 5 bases and J by 4 bases, with 13 bases between the two germline ends. CDR1 and CDR2 from the germline V gene are SNHLY and FYNNEI. This sequence originates from a woman aged 18-30 years in good health. The chain carries TRBV2 and TRBJ2-3, with D possibly being TRBD1 or TRBD2 (5 bases each). The sample was blood. CDR3 protein: CASSLDGAADTQYF. Here the CDR3 DNA reads TGTGCCAGCAGTCTCGACGGGGCTGCAGATACGCAGTATTTT.